The 27 T cell receptor beta chains below were found in one sample sequenced in a study of T cells in Graves' hyperthyroidism and ophthalmopathy. RNA transcripts were the template for amplifying TCR beta CDR3 regions. Carried out on the TCR CDR3, a first-round RT-PCR used the HTBI primer set. TCRdb re-called the multiplex PCR reads through MiXCR, storing one row per CDR3 protein. The data hold 690,000 or so distinct CDR3 sequences, with around a sixth observed a single time. Sequences were obtained from blood. The source of these receptors is a woman in her 50s with Graves' hyperthyroidism that later progressed to Graves' ophthalmopathy.

In this sample, this clonotype turned up once. J is TRBJ1-1 and V is TRBV20-1; 8 bases align to TRBD1. The length of the CDR3 is 12 residues. J was trimmed by 8 bases and V by 1 base; bases with no gene match: 3. Germline V gene data show CDR1 as DFQATT and CDR2 as SNEGSKA (reference sequence). CDR3 sequence: CSARGWDREAFF. CDR3 nucleotide sequence: TGCAGTGCTAGAGGTTGGGACAGGGAAGCTTTCTTT.

The chain is built from TRBV12-3 or TRBV12-4 and TRBJ1-6, with 9 bases aligning to TRBD1. V was clipped by 7 bases and J by 8 bases; unmatched bases: 12. The CDR3 covers 16 residues. The CDR3 sequence: CASKRPGTGSDSPLHF. The CDR3 nucleotides are TGTGCCAGCAAACGTCCCGGGACAGGGTCTGATTCACCCCTCCACTTT.

Written as DNA, the CDR3 is TGTGCCAGCAGGCCTCAGGGGCTAAGCACAGATACGCAGTATTTT. It is translated as CASRPQGLSTDTQYF. The chain is built from TRBV6-1 and TRBJ2-3; tentative D call: TRBD1 (6 bases). The germline gives CDR1 MNHNS, CDR2 SASEGT. The CDR3 spans 15 residues. V was shortened by 6 bases and J by 0 bases, with 13 bases between the two germline ends.

This clonotype was counted ten times or more. V and J are TRBV3-1 and TRBJ2-5; 7 bases are a match to TRBD1. V lost 5 bases to trimming and J lost 2 bases; unmatched junction nucleotides: 5. The germline V gene has CDR1 LGHDT and CDR2 YNNKEL (reference sequence). The CDR3 spans 14 residues. Here the CDR3 reads CASSWGQTQETQYF. CDR3 nucleotide sequence: TGTGCCAGCAGCTGGGGACAGACTCAAGAGACCCAGTACTTC.

The CDR3 sequence is CAWSGSDWDGYTF. The DNA for the CDR3 is TGTGCCTGGAGCGGCTCGGACTGGGATGGCTACACCTTC. The chain has TRBV30 and TRBJ1-2; D unresolved. Germline V gives CDR1 GTSNPN, CDR2 SVGIG (reference sequence). The CDR3 extends over 13 amino acids. V was clipped by 3 bases and J by 6 bases, with 14 bases between them.

This chain links TRBV20-1 with TRBJ2-2; the D gene is possibly TRBD1 (7 bases). Between the trimmed V and J ends, which lost 8 bases and 4 bases, there was a span of 14 bases. Germline values: CDR1 DFQATT, CDR2 SNEGSKA (reference sequence). CDR3 length: 13 amino acids. The CDR3 region is CSPRQGLTGELFF. The CDR3 DNA reads as TGCAGTCCTCGACAGGGACTCACCGGGGAGCTGTTTTTT.

This clonotype was counted only a few times. The V gene is TRBV15, the J gene TRBJ1-1; D is unclear. Germline V lookup: CDR1 LNHNV, CDR2 YYDKDF (reference sequence). V lost 5 bases to trimming and J lost 5 bases, with 9 bases between them. This CDR3 has 12 residues. The CDR3 region is CATSPTRTEAFF. CDR3 DNA: TGTGCCACCAGCCCCACGCGAACTGAAGCTTTCTTT. Together with reference TRBV15 and TRBJ1-1, the CDR3 gives the full variable domain: DAMVIQNPRYQVTQFGKPVTLSCSQTLNHNVMYWYQQKSSQAPKLLFHYYDKDFNNEADTPDNFQSRRPNTSFCFLDIRSPGLGDTAMYLCATSPTRTEAFFGQGTRLTVV.

This clonotype was observed many times. The chain couples TRBV20-1 to TRBJ2-7, with TRBD1 matching over 10 bases. This CDR3 spans 13 amino acids. The germline V gene has CDR1 DFQATT and CDR2 SNEGSKA (reference sequence). The V gene end was trimmed by 8 bases and the J gene end by 5 bases; junction bases not matched to a gene: 9. The CDR3 sequence: CSILRDRGHEQYF. In DNA form, the CDR3 reads TGCAGTATCCTCCGGGACAGGGGCCACGAGCAGTACTTC.

The gene calls are TRBV4-1 and TRBJ1-4; D ambiguous. Germline values: CDR1 MGHRA, CDR2 YSYEKL. V lost 1 base and J 4 bases, leaving 10 bases between the germline ends. The CDR3 extends over 15 amino acids. The CDR3 sequence is CASSQGGPSNEKLFF. The DNA for the CDR3 is TGCGCCAGCAGCCAAGGTGGACCGAGTAATGAAAAACTGTTTTTT.

This clonotype has ten or more counts. CDR3: CASRGATSNQPQHF. CDR3 nucleotides: TGTGCCAGCAGGGGGGCGACGAGCAATCAGCCCCAGCATTTT. The genes are TRBV2 and TRBJ1-5; tentatively, D is TRBD1 (6 bases). Germline CDR1 and CDR2: SNHLY and FYNNEI. This CDR3 contains 14 residues. Between the trimmed V and J ends, which lost 6 bases and 1 base, there was a span of 10 bases.

This clonotype was observed at least ten times. This chain connects TRBV12-3 or TRBV12-4 to TRBJ2-3, with D perhaps TRBD2 (5 bases). CDR3 length: 14 residues. The ends were cut back, 6 bases at V and 2 bases at J, with 12 bases in the middle. DNA of the CDR3: TGTGCCAGCAGGCCGGGGTACGCCACAGATACGCAGTATTTT. Amino acid sequence: CASRPGYATDTQYF.

The chain recombines TRBV12-3 or TRBV12-4 with TRBJ1-2, with D hard to call. The CDR3 spans 11 residues. V dropped 8 bases and J dropped 6 bases, with 10 bases sitting between them. The CDR3, as DNA: TGTGCCAGCGGACCCAAAGATGGCTACACCTTC. Translation: CASGPKDGYTF.

V usage is TRBV10-3 and J usage is TRBJ2-5; no definite D call. The CDR3 loop spans 12 amino acids. CDR1 is ENHRY and CDR2 is SYGVKD in the germline V gene. V lost 4 bases and J lost 3, with 6 bases in between. The CDR3 here is CAISAEEETQYF. CDR3 coding DNA: TGTGCCATCAGTGCAGAAGAAGAGACCCAGTACTTC.

V usage is TRBV20-1 and J usage is TRBJ2-6, with 7 bases identical to TRBD1. V dropped 5 bases and J dropped 0; count of bases not matched to a gene: 4. The germline gives CDR1 DFQATT, CDR2 SNEGSKA (reference sequence). The CDR3 runs to 15 residues. DNA for the CDR3: TGCAGTGCTTCGGGACAGAACTCTGGGGCCAACGTCCTGACTTTC. Translation gives CSASGQNSGANVLTF.

This clonotype was found a few times. The chain couples TRBV5-1 to TRBJ2-1; the D is unclear. The germline CDR1 and CDR2 sequences are SGHRS and YFSETQ. Trimming stripped 1 base from V and 4 bases from J, with 6 bases between. This CDR3 comprises 13 residues. CDR3 amino acids: CASSLKSYNEQFF. In nucleotides, the CDR3 is TGCGCCAGCAGCTTGAAAAGTTACAATGAGCAGTTCTTC. Full variable domain (remainder filled in from reference TRBV5-1 and TRBJ2-1): KAGVTQTPRYLIKTRGQQVTLSCSPISGHRSVSWYQQTPGQGLQFLFEYFSETQRNKGNFPGRFSGRQFSNSRSEMNVSTLELGDSALYLCASSLKSYNEQFFGPGTRLTVL.

The chain recombines TRBV18 with TRBJ1-5, with 7 bases aligning to TRBD1. Trimming cost V 2 bases and J 6 bases; bases outside gene matches: 4. Germline assignment: CDR1 KGHSH and CDR2 LQKENI. This CDR3 is 14 amino acids long. The chain's CDR3 is CASSPSGQIQPQHF. The CDR3 DNA follows: TGTGCCAGCTCACCATCGGGACAGATTCAGCCCCAGCATTTT.

This clonotype turned up a few times. This rearrangement joins TRBV30 to TRBJ2-6, with D perhaps TRBD2 (5 bases). There are 14 residues in the CDR3. Looked up from germline, CDR1 is GTSNPN and CDR2 is SVGIG (reference sequence). The V end was cut by 5 bases, the J end by 4 bases, with 12 bases between. For the CDR3, the DNA is TGTGCCTGGGATCCGACGGGGGGGGCCAACGTCCTGACTTTC. Protein product: CAWDPTGGANVLTF.

The chain carries TRBV20-1 and TRBJ2-7, with 9 bases aligning to TRBD2. With V trimmed by 0 bases and J by 5 bases, 11 bases remained unmatched. CDR1 and CDR2 (germline): DFQATT, SNEGSKA (reference sequence). The CDR3 sequence is 16 residues long. This CDR3 is CSARDGVGSGGNEQYF. Here the CDR3 DNA reads TGCAGTGCTAGAGATGGGGTCGGTAGCGGGGGCAACGAGCAGTACTTC.

The chain is built from TRBV15 and TRBJ1-5, with D uncertain. The CDR3 spans 15 residues. Trimming stripped 0 bases from V and 4 bases from J, with 10 bases between. The germline V gene has CDR1 LNHNV and CDR2 YYDKDF (reference sequence). CDR3 residues: CATSRDPRENQPQHF. CDR3 coding DNA: TGTGCCACCAGCAGAGATCCCCGGGAAAATCAGCCCCAGCATTTT.

This clonotype was counted between two and nine times. V gene TRBV4-2 combines with J gene TRBJ1-1; the D gene is possibly TRBD1 (5 bases). The length of the CDR3 is 14 residues. The germline V gene encodes CDR1 LGHNA and CDR2 YNFKEQ. Between the trimmed V and J ends, which lost 5 bases and 1 base, there was a span of 11 bases. The DNA for the CDR3 is TGTGCCAGCAGCATAGGGGTGGCGAACACTGAAGCTTTCTTT. Translating it yields CASSIGVANTEAFF.

This clonotype was counted between two and nine times. This chain uses TRBV4-1 with TRBJ1-5; maybe TRBD1 (6 bases). Trimming cost V 0 bases and J 4 bases, with 19 bases left between them. Germline assignment: CDR1 MGHRA and CDR2 YSYEKL. This CDR3 has 18 amino acids. DNA of the CDR3: TGCGCCAGCAGCCAAGATTATATTGCCAGGGGTTGGAATCAGCCCCAGCATTTT. Translating gives CASSQDYIARGWNQPQHF.

The V and J genes are TRBV7-9 and TRBJ1-3; 7 bases match TRBD1. This CDR3 is 17 amino acids long. Germline V gives CDR1 SEHNR, CDR2 FQNEAQ (reference sequence). V gave up 0 bases and J gave up 4 bases; unmatched junction bases: 9. The CDR3 bases are TGTGCCAGCAGCTTAGCGGCCAGGGGGTCGTCGGGAAACACCATATATTTT. Its translation: CASSLAARGSSGNTIYF.

To note about this clonotype: This could be a read error, since a much larger clone is one nucleotide away. The gene calls are TRBV7-2 and TRBJ2-5, with D possibly matching TRBD2 (5 bases). V lost 7 bases, J lost 9 bases, and 21 bases lay in between. The CDR3 length is 14 residues. Germline-derived CDR1 and CDR2 are SGHTA and FQGNSA. The CDR3 sequence is CASNRERGREAQYF. CDR3 nucleotides: TGTGCCAGCAACCGAGAACGCGGGCGTGAGGCCCAGTACTTC.

The V and J genes are TRBV7-2 and TRBJ2-1; 9 bases map to TRBD1. The CDR3 extends over 16 amino acids. CDR1 and CDR2 from the germline V gene are SGHTA and FQGNSA. Unmatched junction bases numbered 13, after V lost 5 bases and J lost 8 bases. The CDR3 sequence is CASSLVGTGPQDEQFF. The CDR3 region has the DNA TGTGCCAGCAGCCTCGTGGGGACAGGGCCCCAAGATGAGCAGTTCTTC.

This clonotype came up a few times. The V and J genes are TRBV12-3 or TRBV12-4 and TRBJ2-5; 13 bases agree with TRBD2. V shed 4 bases, J shed 5 bases, and the junction held 4 bases outside the gene matches. The length of the CDR3 is 15 residues. The CDR3, as DNA: TGTGCCAGCAGTTCGGGACTAGCGGGGTCTGAGACCCAGTACTTC. Its protein is CASSSGLAGSETQYF.

The J gene is TRBJ2-3, the V gene TRBV2, with TRBD2 matching 10 bases. The V gene's germline CDR1 is SNHLY and CDR2 FYNNEI. V lost 3 bases, J lost 2 bases, and 11 bases stayed unmatched. There are 18 residues in the CDR3. CDR3: CASSDASSGGLLTDTQYF. CDR3 nucleotide sequence: TGTGCCAGCAGTGACGCCTCTAGCGGGGGCCTACTCACAGATACGCAGTATTTT.

This clonotype was recorded many times. The chain carries TRBV7-6 and TRBJ2-1; 7 nucleotides agree with TRBD2. The V gene's germline CDR1 is SGHVS and CDR2 FNYEAQ. V was clipped by 3 bases and J by 9 bases; unmatched bases: 8. The CDR3 totals 14 residues. CDR3 region: CASSFGDYRAEQFF. In nucleotides, the CDR3 is TGTGCCAGCAGCTTTGGGGACTACCGGGCTGAGCAGTTCTTC.